These 8 T cell receptor beta chains came from one sample sequenced in a study of cytomegalovirus exposure and HLA in healthy donors. Researchers ran the PCR with 60 Vbeta and 13 Jbeta primers. The assay was immunoSEQ multiplex PCR, and TCRdb's table has in-frame clones only and misses some. This table holds around 150,000 clones, more than 80% found once. Sequencing input: PBMCs. All receptors derive from a woman in her forties or fifties in good health and CMV-seronegative.

CDR3 DNA: TGTGCCAGCTCACCATATTCCCAGTCCTACAATGAGCAGTTCTTC. This gives the protein CASSPYSQSYNEQFF. The gene calls are TRBV18 and TRBJ2-1; unclear D gene. This CDR3 is built from 15 residues. Germline values: CDR1 KGHSH, CDR2 LQKENI. The germline V and J ends were trimmed by 2 bases and 1 base, with 9 bases remaining between them.

This chain connects TRBV6-1 to TRBJ2-1; the D gene is possibly TRBD2 (7 bases). Germline V lookup: CDR1 MNHNS, CDR2 SASEGT. The CDR3 totals 16 residues. V lost 3 bases to trimming and J lost 4 bases, with 16 bases between them. The CDR3 spells CASSDRGATAYNEQFF. In DNA, the CDR3 is TGTGCCAGCAGTGATCGGGGGGCAACCGCTTACAATGAGCAGTTCTTC.

The chain is built from TRBV30 and TRBJ1-1; 8 nucleotides align to TRBD1. The V and J ends lost 1 base and 10 bases, in that order; junction bases with no gene match: 20. The CDR3 length is 17 residues. Germline assignment: CDR1 GTSNPN and CDR2 SVGIG (reference sequence). CDR3 sequence reads: CAWSGRGWNSGGQGAFF. CDR3 bases: TGTGCCTGGAGTGGACGGGGTTGGAATTCAGGGGGCCAGGGAGCTTTCTTT.

The V call is TRBV7-9, the J call TRBJ1-5, with D tentatively TRBD1 (6 bases). V was shortened by 5 bases and J by 1 base, with 18 bases between the two germline ends. The CDR3 consists of 17 residues. Germline lookup yields CDR1 SEHNR and CDR2 FQNEAQ (reference sequence). The CDR3 reads CASSIRDIRGSNQPQHF. CDR3 bases: TGTGCCAGCAGCATTAGAGACATTAGGGGGAGCAATCAGCCCCAGCATTTT.

The V gene is TRBV7-2, the J gene TRBJ1-2; TRBD1 agrees at 10 bases. Trimming at V came to 5 bases and at J to 7 bases, leaving 7 bases not matched to a gene. Germline CDR1 and CDR2: SGHTA and FQGNSA. The CDR3 covers 14 residues. The CDR3 nucleotides read TGTGCCAGCAGCACCTCAGGGACAGGGGTTGGCTACACCTTC. Its translation: CASSTSGTGVGYTF.

The CDR3 reads CASSVGGQGGPPQHF. The CDR3 DNA sequence: TGTGCCAGCAGCGTAGGAGGACAGGGTGGTCCGCCCCAGCATTTT. The rearrangement uses TRBV9 and TRBJ1-5, with TRBD1 matching 8 bases. After removal of 0 bases from V and 9 bases from J, the junction contained 8 bases not matched to a gene. The CDR3 is 15 residues long. Germline V CDR1 and CDR2: SGDLS, YYNGEE.

The J gene is TRBJ1-5, the V gene TRBV5-8; a possible D gene is TRBD1 (5 bases). The V gene lost 4 bases and the J gene lost 4 bases, with 12 bases spanning the gap. CDR3 length equals 14 residues. Per germline, CDR1 SGHTS and CDR2 YDEGEE. CDR3 sequence (DNA): TGTGCCAGCAGCCAAGGGACTGTGAATCAGCCCCAGCATTTT. Translated, it gives CASSQGTVNQPQHF.

This clone was detected a few times. The chain has TRBV2 and TRBJ2-7; the D gene is possibly TRBD1 (5 bases). Germline V gives CDR1 SNHLY, CDR2 FYNNEI. The CDR3 consists of 15 residues. V was clipped by 5 bases and J by 4 bases, with 18 bases between them. Here the CDR3 reads CASSPSREEGYEQYF. The DNA of the CDR3 is TGTGCCAGCAGTCCATCCAGGGAAGAAGGGTACGAGCAGTACTTC.